The 30 T cell receptor beta chains in this list originate from one sample, sequenced in a study of blood T cell repertoires in COVID-19. This table comes from immunoSEQ multiplex PCR, and its TCRdb copy is limited to in-frame clones, with some not included. The sample lists approximately 250,000 clones; 75% to 95% were seen once. Sequences were obtained from PBMCs or T cells enriched from blood (not recorded which). Source of these receptors: a man aged 40-50 years who had been exposed to COVID-19.

J is TRBJ2-1 and V is TRBV25-1; 7 nucleotides agree with TRBD1. J lost 1 base, V lost 4 bases, and 10 bases had no gene match. The CDR3 runs to 17 residues. Germline CDR1 reads MGHDK; CDR2 reads SYGVNS. This chain's CDR3 is CASSGPPTGVSYNEQFF. In DNA form, the CDR3 reads TGTGCCAGCAGTGGCCCCCCCACAGGGGTGTCCTACAATGAGCAGTTCTTC.

This clone showed up just once. The V gene is TRBV12-3 or TRBV12-4, the J gene TRBJ2-1; D remains ambiguous. The V end lost 3 bases, the J end lost 5 bases, and 5 bases lay between the germline ends. The CDR3 length is 12 residues. The CDR3 sequence: CASSFSDNEQFF. DNA of the CDR3: TGTGCCAGCAGTTTCTCAGACAATGAGCAGTTCTTC.

The chain is built from TRBV3-1 (or the pseudogene TRBV3-2) and TRBJ2-1; 14 bases are a match to TRBD2. Germline V lookup: CDR1 LGHDT, CDR2 YNNKEL (reference sequence). The length of the CDR3 is 16 residues. V was clipped by 5 bases and J by 8 bases; unmatched bases: 8. The CDR3 sequence: CASSNTGTSGSYEQFF. For the CDR3, the DNA is TGTGCCAGCAGCAACACAGGGACTAGCGGGAGCTATGAGCAGTTCTTC.

The J gene is TRBJ1-4, the V gene TRBV27, with 9 bases that match TRBD1. Germline lookup yields CDR1 MNHEY and CDR2 SMNVEV (reference sequence). This CDR3 is built from 14 residues. Unmatched junction bases numbered 5, after V lost 5 bases and J lost 7 bases. The CDR3 spells CASSGDRATEKLFF. The DNA for the CDR3 is TGTGCCAGCAGTGGGGACAGGGCGACTGAAAAACTGTTTTTT.

The chain carries TRBV2 and TRBJ1-4; D not resolved. Germline-derived CDR1 and CDR2 are SNHLY and FYNNEI. The CDR3 extends over 14 amino acids. Deletions cut 6 bases from V and 0 bases from J, with 8 bases between. CDR3 bases: TGTGCCAGCAGGCAGGCGACAACTAATGAAAAACTGTTTTTT. Translated: CASRQATTNEKLFF.

J is TRBJ1-1 and V is TRBV7-9; D call uncertain. There are 17 residues in the CDR3. Germline V CDR1 and CDR2: SEHNR, FQNEAQ (reference sequence). The V and J ends lost 3 bases and 1 base respectively, with 18 bases between them. This chain's CDR3 is CASSFSRTRRKNTEAFF. DNA for the CDR3: TGTGCCAGCAGCTTTAGCCGAACCCGACGGAAGAACACTGAAGCTTTCTTT.

In its sample, this clone was seen once. J is TRBJ1-2 and V is TRBV4-1; D remains ambiguous. Germline V CDR1 and CDR2: MGHRA, YSYEKL. The CDR3 length is 17 residues. The V and J ends lost 0 bases and 0 bases respectively, with 14 bases between them. The DNA for the CDR3 is TGCGCCAGCAGCCAAGATTATGACGAGCTAGCTAACTATGGCTACACCTTC. Its translation is CASSQDYDELANYGYTF.

This chain joins TRBV29-1 and TRBJ2-7, with a tentative D call TRBD1 (6 bases). The CDR3 is 11 residues long. Germline lookup yields CDR1 SQVTM and CDR2 ANQGSEA. With 6 bases removed from V and 3 bases from J, the gap between germline ends came to 9 bases. DNA of the CDR3: TGCAGCGTGACGGACAGCTACGAGCAGTACTTC. Its protein product is CSVTDSYEQYF.

The V gene is TRBV24-1, the J gene TRBJ2-1; 8 positions match TRBD2. V gave up 1 base and J gave up 9 bases; unmatched junction bases: 7. Germline values: CDR1 KGHDR, CDR2 SFDVKD. This CDR3 is built from 15 residues. The CDR3 loop is CATSDFEREQGEQFF. CDR3 bases: TGTGCCACCAGTGATTTCGAGCGGGAGCAAGGTGAGCAGTTCTTC.

The chain has TRBV7-9 and TRBJ1-1, with a tentative D call TRBD1 (6 bases). CDR3 length: 14 amino acids. Trimming stripped 1 base from V and 4 bases from J, with 10 bases between. Germline V CDR1 and CDR2: SEHNR, FQNEAQ (reference sequence). This CDR3 is CASSLGGLGTEAFF. The CDR3 coding sequence is TGTGCCAGCAGCTTAGGGGGGCTCGGCACTGAAGCTTTCTTT.

The chain carries TRBV5-5 and TRBJ2-2, with D tentatively TRBD1 (5 bases). The CDR3 consists of 16 residues. Germline V gene lookup returns CDR1 SGHKS and CDR2 YYEKEE (reference sequence). V shed 1 base and J shed 2 bases, with 12 bases lying between them. As DNA, the CDR3 is TGTGCCAGCAGCTTGTTCAGGACACAAAACACCGGGGAGCTGTTTTTT. This encodes CASSLFRTQNTGELFF.

This clone was found a few times. The chain recombines TRBV5-4 with TRBJ1-2; 7 positions match TRBD1. The CDR3 loop spans 12 amino acids. Germline CDR1 and CDR2: SGHNT and YYREEE (reference sequence). V shed 3 bases and J 12 bases; nucleotides not matched to a gene: 8. In DNA, the CDR3 is TGTGCCAGCAGCTCTACAACAGGGACAGACACCTTC. Encoded protein: CASSSTTGTDTF. The full variable domain, with the rest looked up from reference TRBV5-4 and TRBJ1-2, is ETGVTQSPTHLIKTRGQQVTLRCSSQSGHNTVSWYQQALGQGPQFIFQYYREEENGRGNFPPRFSGLQFPNYSSELNVNALELDDSALYLCASSSTTGTDTFGSGTRLTVV.

The rearrangement links TRBV9 to TRBJ2-7; 9 bases map to TRBD1. Germline V gene data show CDR1 as SGDLS and CDR2 as YYNGEE. This CDR3 has 14 amino acids. The V gene end was trimmed by 4 bases and the J gene end by 2 bases; junction bases not matched to a gene: 4. In nucleotides, the CDR3 is TGTGCCAGCAGCCCGACAGGGGGTCCCTACGAGCAGTACTTC. Its translation is CASSPTGGPYEQYF.

V and J are TRBV7-9 and TRBJ2-7; D gene ambiguous. The V and J ends lost 7 bases and 1 base respectively, with 5 bases between them. The CDR3 has 11 residues. Germline-derived CDR1 and CDR2 are SEHNR and FQNEAQ (reference sequence). The CDR3 DNA reads TGTGCCAGCACTTCTTCCTACGAGCAGTACTTC. This encodes CASTSSYEQYF.

The chain uses TRBV6-5 and TRBJ2-2; D unresolved. The CDR3 length is 13 residues. V was cut by 7 bases and J by 0 bases, with 6 bases left in between. Germline V gene data show CDR1 as MNHEY and CDR2 as SVGAGI. The CDR3 sequence: CASKGANTGELFF. The CDR3 bases are TGTGCCAGCAAAGGAGCGAACACCGGGGAGCTGTTTTTT.

This clone was observed a single time. The rearrangement uses TRBV10-3 and TRBJ2-3, with 9 bases aligning to TRBD1. Germline-derived CDR1 and CDR2 are ENHRY and SYGVKD. J lost 4 bases, V lost 3 bases, and 20 bases had no gene match. This CDR3 has 20 amino acids. The CDR3 sequence: CAISDSLGQGLSQEPDTQYF. CDR3 DNA: TGTGCCATCAGTGATTCCCTGGGACAGGGTTTATCACAGGAACCAGATACGCAGTATTTT.

J is TRBJ1-2 and V is TRBV7-2; TRBD1 agrees at 7 bases. The germline gives CDR1 SGHTA, CDR2 FQGNSA. The V gene end was trimmed by 1 base and the J gene end by 4 bases; junction bases not matched to a gene: 6. The CDR3 is made up of 15 amino acids. DNA of the CDR3: TGTGCCAGCAGCTTAGTTACAGGGGAGGCCTATGGCTACACCTTC. This sequence encodes CASSLVTGEAYGYTF.

This chain joins TRBV7-3 and TRBJ2-1; 7 bases match TRBD2. The ends lost 2 bases at V and 7 bases at J; junction bases unmatched: 11. This CDR3 region has 16 residues. CDR1 and CDR2 from the germline V gene are SGHTA and FQGTGA. Here the CDR3 DNA reads TGTGCCAGCAGCTTAGTATCTAGCGGTCCTCAGAATGAGCAGTTCTTC. It is translated as CASSLVSSGPQNEQFF.

V is TRBV5-8 and J is TRBJ1-2; weak D call: TRBD1 (5 bases). The CDR3 consists of 14 residues. The germline V gene encodes CDR1 SGHTS and CDR2 YDEGEE. Trimming cost V 5 bases and J 1 base, with 12 bases left between them. The CDR3 DNA follows: TGTGCCAGCAGTATGGTGGGACTTAACTATGGCTACACCTTC. It specifies CASSMVGLNYGYTF.

This chain uses TRBV2 with TRBJ1-5; TRBD1 matches 10 bases. With V trimmed by 5 bases and J by 4 bases, 14 bases remained unmatched. CDR3 size: 18 residues. The germline V gene encodes CDR1 SNHLY and CDR2 FYNNEI. The CDR3 DNA is TGTGCCAGCAGTTTTGGGGACAGGGGTTTTACCTTAAATCAGCCCCAGCATTTT. It is translated as CASSFGDRGFTLNQPQHF.

Only one count was recorded for this clone. The chain joins TRBV9 to TRBJ1-1; TRBD1 aligns across 8 bases. Germline trimming cut 4 bases from V and 3 bases from J; bases unmatched to any gene: 5. Germline assignment: CDR1 SGDLS and CDR2 YYNGEE. There are 14 residues in the CDR3. The CDR3 coding sequence is TGTGCCAGCAGCCCCCTGACAGGGGACACTGAAGCTTTCTTT. It codes for CASSPLTGDTEAFF.

V gene TRBV24-1 combines with J gene TRBJ2-7; 7 bases align to TRBD1. CDR3 length: 15 residues. The trim removed 4 bases at V and 6 bases at J, leaving 11 bases unmatched. Germline-derived CDR1 and CDR2 are KGHDR and SFDVKD. Here the CDR3 reads CATSENRGSGVEQYF. CDR3 in DNA: TGTGCCACCAGTGAAAACAGGGGTTCAGGGGTCGAGCAGTACTTC.

This chain uses TRBV4-1 with TRBJ1-5; D remains unclear. Trimming cost V 0 bases and J 4 bases, with 13 bases left between them. Per germline, CDR1 MGHRA and CDR2 YSYEKL. This CDR3 contains 16 residues. Here the CDR3 reads CASSQDLGDSNQPQHF. Here the CDR3 DNA reads TGCGCCAGCAGCCAAGATCTCGGGGATTCTAATCAGCCCCAGCATTTT.

The chain carries TRBV29-1 and TRBJ2-7, with D tentatively TRBD1 (6 bases). The ends were cut back, 6 bases at V and 6 bases at J, with 27 bases in the middle. Per germline, CDR1 SQVTM and CDR2 ANQGSEA. The CDR3 runs 16 residues. This CDR3 is CSVAFSGSGRGAEQYF. The DNA for the CDR3 is TGCAGCGTAGCTTTTTCTGGTTCGGGCAGGGGAGCCGAGCAGTACTTC.

The V and J genes are TRBV28 and TRBJ2-2; 15 bases line up with TRBD2. Trimming at V came to 6 bases and at J to 7 bases, leaving 3 bases not matched to a gene. The CDR3 spans 15 residues. Germline CDR1 and CDR2: MDHEN and SYDVKM. The CDR3 DNA follows: TGTGCCAGCAGGGGACTAGCGGGAGGAGGCGGGGAGCTGTTTTTT. Amino acid sequence: CASRGLAGGGGELFF.

The chain has TRBV18 and TRBJ2-1; 7 bases map to TRBD2. This CDR3 is built from 16 residues. Germline values: CDR1 KGHSH, CDR2 LQKENI. After removal of 4 bases from V and 7 bases from J, the junction contained 13 bases not matched to a gene. The DNA of the CDR3 is TGTGCCAGCTCACGCTCCCAGGCGGGGGATTATAATGAGCAGTTCTTC. This codes for CASSRSQAGDYNEQFF.

The chain recombines TRBV2 with TRBJ2-5; perhaps TRBD2 as D (6 bases). CDR1 SNHLY and CDR2 FYNNEI come from the germline V gene. V lost 6 bases and J 5 bases, leaving 16 bases between the germline ends. The CDR3 length is 14 residues. CDR3: CASRRDTADETQYF. The CDR3 DNA follows: TGTGCCAGCAGGCGGGATACAGCGGACGAGACCCAGTACTTC.

The genes are TRBV11-3 and TRBJ1-1, with TRBD1 matching 9 bases. Per the germline V gene, CDR1 is SGHNT and CDR2 is YENEEA. V lost 5 bases to trimming and J lost 0 bases; unmatched junction nucleotides: 4. The CDR3 covers 15 residues. The CDR3 DNA is TGTGCCAGCAGCCCGGGACAGGGTGTGAACACTGAAGCTTTCTTT. Its translation is CASSPGQGVNTEAFF.

This clone is a singleton in its sample. The rearrangement links TRBV11-2 to TRBJ2-4; 7 bases match TRBD2. From germline, CDR1 is SGHAT and CDR2 FQNNGV. There are 19 residues in the CDR3. V shed 5 bases, J shed 0 bases, and the junction held 16 bases outside the gene matches. DNA of the CDR3: TGTGCCAGCAGCCTACGAGCGGGAACTTCATTTATAGCCAAAAACATTCAGTACTTC. This gives the protein CASSLRAGTSFIAKNIQYF.

This clone has a single count. V gene TRBV3-1 (or the pseudogene TRBV3-2) combines with J gene TRBJ2-7; 7 nucleotides match TRBD2. Germline V lookup: CDR1 LGHDT, CDR2 YNNKEL (reference sequence). The V and J ends lost 5 bases and 2 bases, in that order; junction bases with no gene match: 9. The CDR3 length is 15 residues. The CDR3 DNA sequence: TGTGCCAGCAGCGGAGAGCGGGATTCGGCCTACGAGCAGTACTTC. It yields the protein CASSGERDSAYEQYF.